The next 14 T cell receptor beta chains were all read from a single sample in a study of PD-L1 blockade in urothelial cancer (dated by TCRdb to about 2017). The library was obtained by the immunoSEQ multiplex PCR assay. The table was pulled from immuneACCESS by TCRdb, which kept in-frame rearrangements only. Such tables lose some clones; where checked, under half of the loss comes from unresolved V genes, and the rest has no known cause. Here the sample has tens of thousands of clones; approximately 84% occur a single time. The ten largest clones add up to around 10% of the sample. Sequences were derived from PBMCs, sampled around atezolizumab (anti-PD-L1) treatment. The receptors here all came from a man aged 70-80 years with urothelial cancer.

The V gene is TRBV10-3, the J gene TRBJ2-3; TRBD1 aligns across 7 bases. Germline trimming cut 7 bases from V and 7 bases from J; bases unmatched to any gene: 11. The CDR3 contains 14 residues. Germline V lookup: CDR1 ENHRY, CDR2 SYGVKD. CDR3 protein: CAINTGTETYTQYF. The CDR3 bases are TGTGCCATCAACACGGGGACAGAAACTTATACGCAGTATTTT.

This clone appeared once. The genes are TRBV6-5 and TRBJ2-7; 9 positions match TRBD2. CDR3 length: 14 residues. With V trimmed by 6 bases and J by 1 base, 4 bases remained unmatched. Germline V gene sequence: CDR1 MNHEY, CDR2 SVGAGI. The CDR3 loop reads CASSRTSVSYEQYF. CDR3 DNA sequence: TGTGCCAGCAGCCGGACTAGCGTATCCTACGAGCAGTACTTC.

CDR3 DNA sequence: TGTGCCAGCAGTACACGACAGGGATGGGACAATCAGCCCCAGCATTTT. Translating it yields CASSTRQGWDNQPQHF. The rearrangement joins TRBV28 to TRBJ1-5; the match to TRBD1 covers 7 bases. The length of the CDR3 is 16 residues. Trimming at V came to 5 bases and at J to 3 bases, leaving 10 bases not matched to a gene. Germline V gene lookup returns CDR1 MDHEN and CDR2 SYDVKM. The complete variable domain, with remaining parts taken from reference TRBV28 and TRBJ1-5, reads DVKVTQSSRYLVKRTGEKVFLECVQDMDHENMFWYRQDPGLGLRLIYFSYDVKMKEKGDIPEGYSVSREKKERFSLILESASTNQTSMYLCASSTRQGWDNQPQHFGDGTRLSIL.

This sequence joins TRBV2 and TRBJ2-2, with 12 bases that match TRBD2. Losses at the gene ends were 5 bases for V and 4 bases for J; bases not matched to a gene: 5. Germline-derived CDR1 and CDR2 are SNHLY and FYNNEI. The CDR3 has 16 amino acids. The CDR3 here is CASSLGLAGITGELFF. The CDR3 nucleotides are TGTGCCAGCAGTTTAGGACTAGCGGGAATCACCGGGGAGCTGTTTTTT.

The J gene is TRBJ2-7, the V gene TRBV28; D might be TRBD2 (5 bases). V was clipped by 7 bases and J by 2 bases, with 15 bases between them. This CDR3 is 14 amino acids long. The germline V gene encodes CDR1 MDHEN and CDR2 SYDVKM. The CDR3 loop is CASTLAGTPYEQYF. As DNA, the CDR3 is TGTGCCAGCACTCTGGCGGGCACCCCCTACGAGCAGTACTTC.

The chain carries TRBV18 and TRBJ2-4; D uncertain. From germline, CDR1 is KGHSH and CDR2 LQKENI. The CDR3 runs 15 residues. V was pared by 3 bases and J by 5 bases, with 14 bases between. The CDR3 DNA reads as TGTGCCAGCTCACCCCCGGGTTCTGTACAAAACATTCAGTACTTC. The encoded protein is CASSPPGSVQNIQYF.

Written as DNA, the CDR3 is TGTGCCAGTGCCCCATTTCGGGAGGGGGGTGAGCAGTTCTTC. It is translated as CASAPFREGGEQFF. The chain links TRBV19 to TRBJ2-1, with 8 positions matching TRBD2. The CDR3 runs 14 residues. The V segment lost 8 bases and the J segment 9 bases; nucleotides outside the gene matches: 12. Germline V gene data show CDR1 as LNHDA and CDR2 as SQIVND (reference sequence).

This clone was detected only a few times. The chain combines TRBV30 with TRBJ2-5, with TRBD2 identical over 7 bases. The CDR3 is 14 residues long. After removal of 1 base from V and 5 bases from J, the junction contained 7 bases not matched to a gene. Germline CDR1 and CDR2: GTSNPN and SVGIG (reference sequence). The CDR3 reads CAWSGGTGGETQYF. The CDR3 bases are TGTGCCTGGAGTGGGGGTACCGGGGGGGAGACCCAGTACTTC. The full variable domain, in which reference TRBV30 and TRBJ2-5 provide the parts outside the CDR3, is SQTIHQWPATLVQPVGSPLSLECTVEGTSNPNLYWYRQAAGRGLQLLFYSVGIGQISSEVPQNLSASRPQDRQFILSSKKLLLSDSGFYLCAWSGGTGGETQYFGPGTRLLVL.

This chain links TRBV2 with TRBJ2-5; 10 nucleotides agree with TRBD1. Germline-derived CDR1 and CDR2 are SNHLY and FYNNEI. The J segment lost 4 bases and the V segment lost 6 bases, leaving 8 bases of the junction unmatched. The CDR3 runs to 15 residues. This chain's CDR3 is CASRETGTGAETQYF. CDR3 nucleotides: TGTGCCAGCAGAGAGACCGGGACAGGGGCAGAGACCCAGTACTTC. Drawing the rest from reference TRBV2 and TRBJ2-5, the complete variable domain is EPEVTQTPSHQVTQMGQEVILRCVPISNHLYFYWYRQILGQKVEFLVSFYNNEISEKSEIFDDQFSVERPDGSNFTLKIRSTKLEDSAMYFCASRETGTGAETQYFGPGTRLLVL.

This sequence joins TRBV29-1 and TRBJ2-2; 12 nucleotides align to TRBD1. V dropped 6 bases and J dropped 1; count of bases not matched to a gene: 9. The CDR3 totals 17 residues. The germline gives CDR1 SQVTM, CDR2 ANQGSEA. The CDR3 nucleotides read TGCAGCGTGTGGGACAGGGGGCGCGGATGGAACACCGGGGAGCTGTTTTTT. Translating gives CSVWDRGRGWNTGELFF.

A few counts support this clone. The chain employs TRBV2 and TRBJ1-5; 7 bases align to TRBD1. CDR1 and CDR2 from the germline V gene are SNHLY and FYNNEI. V shed 1 base, J shed 9 bases, and the junction held 12 bases outside the gene matches. CDR3 length: 16 residues. This CDR3 reads CASSEEVGQSQWPQHF. CDR3 DNA sequence: TGTGCCAGCAGTGAAGAGGTGGGACAGTCCCAATGGCCCCAGCATTTT.

As for this clone: The CDR3 does not close with the conserved phenylalanine or tryptophan, likely indicating a read error. The V call is TRBV5-4, the J call TRBJ1-4; 9 bases match TRBD1. Germline V gene sequence: CDR1 SGHNT, CDR2 YYREEE (reference sequence). V lost 4 bases, J lost 7 bases, and 8 bases stayed unmatched. CDR3 size: 15 residues. The CDR3 region is CASSIKQGAREKLFL. In DNA, the CDR3 is TGTGCCAGCAGCATAAAACAGGGGGCGCGTGAAAAACTGTTTCTT.

The chain joins TRBV6-1 to TRBJ2-5, with 8 bases lining up with TRBD1. This CDR3 spans 13 amino acids. The trim removed 6 bases at V and 5 bases at J, leaving 5 bases unmatched. Germline values: CDR1 MNHNS, CDR2 SASEGT. CDR3 DNA sequence: TGTGCCAGCAGCCTAGACAGGGGTGAGACCCAGTACTTC. This encodes CASSLDRGETQYF.

The rearrangement uses TRBV4-1 and TRBJ1-2, with D unresolved. The CDR3 extends over 14 amino acids. Trimming removed 1 base from V and 4 bases from J, with 10 bases in between. Germline V lookup: CDR1 MGHRA, CDR2 YSYEKL. The CDR3 sequence: CASSQVGSLYGYTF. The CDR3, as DNA: TGCGCCAGCAGCCAAGTGGGCAGCCTCTATGGCTACACCTTC.